These 8 T cell receptor beta chains came from one sample sequenced in a study of OX40 agonist ivuxolimab in advanced cancers. Generated by immunoSEQ multiplex PCR, the TCRdb table keeps only in-frame clones and is missing some. Among 70,000 to 95,000 clones, about 86% were seen once, and the ten largest hold approximately 1.7%. Here the sequenced sample was CD4+ or CD8+ T cells sorted from blood, taken in a trial of the OX40 agonist ivuxolimab. Receptors originate from an adult with an advanced solid tumor such as melanoma, head and neck, liver or kidney cancer.

The V call is TRBV6-6, the J call TRBJ2-4; D unresolved. Trimming stripped 4 bases from V and 0 bases from J, with 4 bases between. The CDR3 runs to 13 residues. The germline gives CDR1 MNHNY, CDR2 SVGAGI (reference sequence). Written as DNA, the CDR3 is TGTGCCAGCAGTTCGTTAGCCAAAAACATTCAGTACTTC. Translation gives CASSSLAKNIQYF.

V gene TRBV28 combines with J gene TRBJ2-1; TRBD2 agrees at 7 bases. Trimming cost V 4 bases and J 4 bases; bases outside gene matches: 16. The germline V gene has CDR1 MDHEN and CDR2 SYDVKM. The CDR3 runs 18 residues. CDR3 bases: TGTGCCAGCAGTTCCCCAGCGGGGAGGTCGTGGGGTTACAATGAGCAGTTCTTC. Its translation is CASSSPAGRSWGYNEQFF.

The rearrangement uses TRBV9 and TRBJ1-2; tentatively, D is TRBD1 (6 bases). From germline, CDR1 is SGDLS and CDR2 YYNGEE. The CDR3 is 15 residues long. V was pared by 4 bases and J by 7 bases, with 20 bases between. This CDR3 reads CASSPLTGHPSGYTF. CDR3 sequence (DNA): TGTGCCAGCAGCCCTCTTACGGGACACCCGAGTGGCTACACCTTC.

This clone was found a few times. The V gene is TRBV20-1, the J gene TRBJ1-1; weak D call: TRBD1 (5 bases). Germline CDR1 is DFQATT and CDR2 is SNEGSKA (reference sequence). V dropped 3 bases and J dropped 8 bases, with 10 bases sitting between them. There are 11 residues in the CDR3. Here the CDR3 reads CSARWTQEAFF. CDR3 nucleotides: TGCAGTGCTAGGTGGACACAAGAAGCTTTCTTT.

V is TRBV5-4 and J is TRBJ2-7; tentative D call: TRBD1 (6 bases). Per the germline V gene, CDR1 is SGHNT and CDR2 is YYREEE (reference sequence). V shed 5 bases and J shed 0 bases, with 12 bases lying between them. This CDR3 has 14 amino acids. CDR3 amino acids: CASSQDRLSYEQYF. DNA of the CDR3: TGTGCCAGCAGTCAGGACAGACTCTCCTACGAGCAGTACTTC. The complete variable domain, with remaining parts taken from reference TRBV5-4 and TRBJ2-7, reads ETGVTQSPTHLIKTRGQQVTLRCSSQSGHNTVSWYQQALGQGPQFIFQYYREEENGRGNFPPRFSGLQFPNYSSELNVNALELDDSALYLCASSQDRLSYEQYFGPGTRLTVT.

CDR3 DNA: TGTGCCAGCAGTGGGACAGGTTTCGATGGCTACACCTTC. Translation gives CASSGTGFDGYTF. The chain is built from TRBV6-1 and TRBJ1-2; 7 nucleotides agree with TRBD1. This CDR3 is 13 amino acids long. The V segment lost 4 bases and the J segment 6 bases; nucleotides outside the gene matches: 5. In germline, CDR1 is MNHNS, CDR2 SASEGT.

This clone was recorded a few times. This chain uses TRBV5-6 with TRBJ2-7; 8 nucleotides agree with TRBD1. CDR1 is SGHDT, CDR2 YYEEEE, per germline. The V segment lost 5 bases and the J segment 1 base; nucleotides outside the gene matches: 2. The CDR3 has 13 residues. Written as DNA, the CDR3 is TGTGCCAGCAGTGGGGACAGGTCCTACGAGCAGTACTTC. It yields the protein CASSGDRSYEQYF.

This chain uses TRBV10-1 with TRBJ2-7, with D tentatively TRBD1 (6 bases). The length of the CDR3 is 13 residues. Trimming removed 6 bases at V and 2 bases at J, with 11 bases between. Per the germline V gene, CDR1 is WNHNN and CDR2 is SYGVQD (reference sequence). CDR3 sequence (DNA): TGCGCCAGCAGGCGCAGGGGCACCTACGAGCAGTACTTC. It translates to CASRRRGTYEQYF.